These 17 T cell receptor beta chains came from one sample sequenced in a study of cytomegalovirus exposure and HLA in healthy donors. Use of 60 Vbeta and 13 Jbeta primers characterized the PCR. Profiling relied on immunoSEQ multiplex PCR, and the TCRdb table lists in-frame clones only, not all of them. The sample consists of 160,000 or so clones, roughly 79% of them appearing once. The sample was PBMCs. The source of these receptors is a man aged 25 to 45 in good health and CMV-seronegative.

In its sample, this clone was seen a few times. The CDR3 spells CASKLAGVYEQYF. In DNA, the CDR3 is TGTGCCAGCAAACTAGCGGGAGTCTACGAGCAGTACTTC. The gene calls are TRBV28 and TRBJ2-7; TRBD2 matches 11 bases. CDR1 and CDR2 (germline): MDHEN, SYDVKM. The CDR3 runs 13 residues. V was pared by 7 bases and J by 3 bases, with 2 bases of the junction left unmatched. The full variable domain, completed using reference TRBV28 and TRBJ2-7, is DVKVTQSSRYLVKRTGEKVFLECVQDMDHENMFWYRQDPGLGLRLIYFSYDVKMKEKGDIPEGYSVSREKKERFSLILESASTNQTSMYLCASKLAGVYEQYFGPGTRLTVT.

The table lists this clone with a few counts. This chain connects TRBV7-2 to TRBJ2-5; 13 bases map to TRBD2. The length of the CDR3 is 17 residues. V trimming: 2 bases; J trimming: 4 bases; junction bases outside the gene matches: 7. Looked up from germline, CDR1 is SGHTA and CDR2 is FQGNSA. DNA of the CDR3: TGTGCCAGCAGCTTATTTGGACTAGCGGGAGCTCGAGAGACCCAGTACTTC. Translating gives CASSLFGLAGARETQYF. Full variable domain (rest looked up from reference TRBV7-2 and TRBJ2-5): GAGVSQSPSNKVTEKGKDVELRCDPISGHTALYWYRQSLGQGLEFLIYFQGNSAPDKSGLPSDRFSAERTGGSVSTLTIQRTQQEDSAVYLCASSLFGLAGARETQYFGPGTRLLVL.

The chain uses TRBV4-2 and TRBJ2-1; 8 bases match TRBD2. The CDR3 spans 15 residues. V was pared by 6 bases and J by 3 bases, with 7 bases of the junction left unmatched. Germline lookup yields CDR1 LGHNA and CDR2 YNFKEQ. As DNA, the CDR3 is TGTGCCAGCAGTTTCGCCGGGACTAGCTACAATGAGCAGTTCTTC. It encodes CASSFAGTSYNEQFF.

The chain has TRBV5-6 and TRBJ1-1; 8 positions match TRBD1. The CDR3 is 19 amino acids. Germline V lookup: CDR1 SGHDT, CDR2 YYEEEE. V was clipped by 3 bases and J by 0 bases; unmatched bases: 16. In DNA, the CDR3 is TGTGCCAGCAGCTCGGCCAGGACAGGGCCCTACTTTATGAACACTGAAGCTTTCTTT. Amino acids: CASSSARTGPYFMNTEAFF.

The chain carries TRBV10-3 and TRBJ2-2; 12 bases line up with TRBD1. Germline V gene sequence: CDR1 ENHRY, CDR2 SYGVKD. This CDR3 is built from 14 residues. V was clipped by 6 bases and J by 6 bases; unmatched bases: 2. The CDR3 reads CAIRGQGASGELFF. DNA for the CDR3: TGTGCCATCAGGGGACAGGGGGCGTCCGGGGAGCTGTTTTTT.

The J gene is TRBJ2-2, the V gene TRBV11-2; no firm D call. This CDR3 has 13 amino acids. In germline, CDR1 is SGHAT, CDR2 FQNNGV. With 4 bases removed from V and 5 bases from J, the gap between germline ends came to 8 bases. DNA for the CDR3: TGTGCCAGCAGCTACTCCTCGACCGGGGAGCTGTTTTTT. Amino acids: CASSYSSTGELFF.

The chain recombines TRBV28 with TRBJ1-2; 9 bases are a match to TRBD1. The CDR3 spans 14 residues. Losses at the gene ends were 6 bases for V and 8 bases for J; bases not matched to a gene: 10. Germline V lookup: CDR1 MDHEN, CDR2 SYDVKM. Written as DNA, the CDR3 is TGTGCCAGCAGGAAAATACAGGGGGCGGGCGGCTACACCTTC. Its protein is CASRKIQGAGGYTF.

This chain links TRBV4-1 with TRBJ1-1, with 8 bases fitting TRBD1. Germline CDR1 reads MGHRA; CDR2 reads YSYEKL. Trimming cost V 3 bases and J 1 base; bases outside gene matches: 10. The CDR3 extends over 17 amino acids. CDR3 nucleotide sequence: TGCGCCAGCAGCCATGTTAGGACAGGGAGAGAGAACACTGAAGCTTTCTTT. Its translation is CASSHVRTGRENTEAFF.

CDR3 in amino acids: CASSYQAAEAFF. DNA for the CDR3: TGTGCCAGCAGTTATCAGGCCGCTGAAGCTTTCTTT. The rearrangement uses TRBV6-6 and TRBJ1-1; D remains unclear. Germline-derived CDR1 and CDR2 are MNHNY and SVGAGI (reference sequence). This CDR3 contains 12 residues. V lost 3 bases, J lost 6 bases, and 8 bases lay in between.

This clone was observed a few times. CDR3 region: CASSRTEVWAGELFF. The CDR3 DNA follows: TGCGCCAGCAGCAGGACTGAGGTGTGGGCCGGGGAGCTGTTTTTT. This chain joins TRBV5-1 and TRBJ2-2; D perhaps matches TRBD2 (5 bases). V was cut by 4 bases and J by 6 bases, with 16 bases left in between. Per the germline V gene, CDR1 is SGHRS and CDR2 is YFSETQ. This CDR3 contains 15 residues.

The chain couples TRBV27 to TRBJ1-5; TRBD1 aligns across 7 bases. CDR1 MNHEY and CDR2 SMNVEV come from the germline V gene (reference sequence). The CDR3 has 14 amino acids. The V segment lost 4 bases and the J segment 4 bases; nucleotides outside the gene matches: 4. CDR3 protein: CASSSQGYNQPQHF. CDR3 nucleotide sequence: TGTGCCAGCAGTTCACAGGGGTATAATCAGCCCCAGCATTTT.

Points on this clone: The identical CDR3 is also encoded by other nucleotide sequences in the sample. The CDR3 sequence is CASSLWQGTGANVLTF. CDR3 DNA: TGCGCCAGCAGCTTGTGGCAGGGCACTGGGGCCAACGTCCTGACTTTC. This sequence joins TRBV5-1 and TRBJ2-6, with D maybe TRBD1 (5 bases). This CDR3 spans 16 amino acids. Trimming shortened V by 1 base and J by 2 bases, and 10 bases separated the two germline ends. CDR1 is SGHRS, CDR2 YFSETQ, per germline.

V is TRBV9 and J is TRBJ2-2; 12 positions match TRBD2. V was clipped by 4 bases and J by 1 base; unmatched bases: 5. The CDR3 totals 17 residues. CDR1 is SGDLS and CDR2 is YYNGEE in the germline V gene. The CDR3 is CASSFLTSGGNTGELFF. The DNA of the CDR3 is TGTGCCAGCAGCTTCCTGACTAGCGGGGGGAACACCGGGGAGCTGTTTTTT.

The chain joins TRBV19 to TRBJ1-1; possibly TRBD1 for D (5 bases). The CDR3 sequence is 14 residues long. From germline, CDR1 is LNHDA and CDR2 SQIVND (reference sequence). Trimming stripped 0 bases from V and 10 bases from J, with 15 bases between. This chain's CDR3 is CASSIDTGTRGAFF. As DNA, the CDR3 is TGTGCCAGTAGTATAGATACGGGGACTAGAGGAGCTTTCTTT.

The V and J genes are TRBV19 and TRBJ2-2; D is unclear. This CDR3 comprises 14 residues. Germline loops: CDR1 LNHDA, CDR2 SQIVND (reference sequence). V lost 5 bases, J lost 5 bases, and 12 bases lay in between. The CDR3 nucleotides are TGTGCCAGTAGTCTAGGCAGTTCGACCGGGGAGCTGTTTTTT. Protein: CASSLGSSTGELFF.

The chain joins TRBV9 to TRBJ1-1; D is perhaps TRBD1 (6 bases). In germline, CDR1 is SGDLS, CDR2 YYNGEE. The CDR3 has 15 amino acids. The V and J ends lost 0 bases and 1 base respectively, with 10 bases between them. In DNA form, the CDR3 reads TGTGCCAGCAGCGTAGTTAACAGGGAGAACACTGAAGCTTTCTTT. Its translation: CASSVVNRENTEAFF. Together with reference TRBV9 and TRBJ1-1, the CDR3 gives the full variable domain: DSGVTQTPKHLITATGQRVTLRCSPRSGDLSVYWYQQSLDQGLQFLIQYYNGEERAKGNILERFSAQQFPDLHSELNLSSLELGDSALYFCASSVVNRENTEAFFGQGTRLTVV.

The rearrangement uses TRBV7-2 and TRBJ1-6; 8 bases align to TRBD1. The V segment lost 4 bases and the J segment 8 bases; nucleotides outside the gene matches: 10. The CDR3 is 16 amino acids. Germline values: CDR1 SGHTA, CDR2 FQGNSA. The CDR3 nucleotides read TGTGCCAGCAGCTCAGATCCGGGACAGGCGGATTCACCCCTCCACTTT. Protein: CASSSDPGQADSPLHF.